This paragraph covers one T cell receptor beta chain sequence. Its antigen is still unknown. Qualities for individual bases were not recorded, and no much larger clone is one base off. The sample originates from a study of molecular identifiers for immune sequencing clone quantification (dated by TCRdb to the late 2010s). Some background on the complete study: For a replicate experiment, the RNA from either approximately 20,000 or 98,000 naive CD8 T cells was divided into five aliquots, and four of those aliquots went on to sequencing. This methods study benchmarked molecular-identifier clustering-based TCR repertoire sequencing (MIDCIRS) and TCR RNA copy counting, using CD8 T cells to do so.

The library relied on PCR. The sequencing machine was a NextSeq 500. Bulk TCR libraries were generated as previously described, with the TCR primers listed in Table S5 used. The Qiagen AllPrep DNA/RNA kit was used to purify total RNA. Reads from multiple sequencing runs of the same library were pooled before analysis. The published analysis was carried out like this. Reads were retained only if the reads had an exact TCR constant sequence, and the retained reads were trimmed to 150 nt and grouped according to their 12-nt molecular barcodes. Reads within each barcode group were sub-clustered using a 15% Levenshtein threshold, and quality-weighted consensus sequences were constructed for each RNA molecule. Non-functional sequences were removed, as were lower-count sequences one edit away from another. On the basis of fitting two negative binomial distributions, barcode sub-clusters with fewer than 20% of the maximum read count were discarded. TCRdb ran its own pipeline on the public reads, namely fastp trimming at Q25 and MiXCR clone calling, and kept in-frame beta chains. Rows are unified per CDR3 protein, each entry keeping the most common DNA and genes. The V and J calls and clone size are TCRdb's, not the authors'. Within this sample are hundreds of thousands of distinct CDR3 sequences, with about 23% of them counted one time only. The ten largest clonotypes hold about 0.73% of the sample.

At the junction V is shortened by 0 bases and J by 11 bases; bases outside the gene matches: 6. CDR1 and CDR2, per the germline V gene, are LGHNA and YSLEER. From the cysteine up to the phenylalanine, the CDR3 has a length of 14 residues. Only CDR3 DNA remains: 42 bases, in frame from the first base. General conclusions and limits of the study: Without barcode sub-clustering, chimeric consensus sequences inflated TCR diversity; chimeras reached as high as 47%. The sizes of highly expanded clones could end up underestimated when identical TCR molecules share a barcode. Modeling gave approximately 3 recovered TCR RNA copies per cell versus about ten by digital PCR, implying approximately 30% capture efficiency. In CMV-specific effector cells, over 97% of molecules were held by clones above 20 RNA copies, whereas under 1% of molecules were held by such clones in naive cells. The naive libraries included spiked-in Jurkat TCR RNA (around 10 copies' worth), and this RNA is not part of the donor repertoire. A single cell's worth of spiked-in Jurkat TCR RNA was reported detectable even among 750,000 to 1,000,000 naive CD8 T cells.

Libraries of naive CD8 T cells were built from anywhere between roughly 20,000 and 1,100,000 sorted cells, with 10%, 30% or 50% of the purified RNA used. On a BD FACSAria II, naive CD8 T cells were FACS-sorted as CD8+CD4-CCR7+CD45RA+ and collected into RLT Plus buffer. To test detection sensitivity, Jurkat RNA equivalent to under 12 TCR copies was spiked into samples of roughly 20,000-1,100,000 naive CD8 T cells. CD8 T cells were enriched with RosetteSep CD8+ T Cell Enrichment Cocktail and Ficoll-Paque, followed by ACK red cell lysis. The sequence came from a human donor in good health. Some libraries in this study had Jurkat cell RNA spiked in. The sequenced material came from naive CD8+ T cells from blood, with Jurkat cell RNA spiked in. Reading the label with the study, this specimen's cell subset or site is: FACS-sorted CD8+CD4-CCR7+CD45RA+ naive T cells. The sequence links TRBV4-3 to TRBJ1-1; 10 nucleotides in the junction match TRBD1. In nucleotides, the sequence is TGCGCCAGCAGCCAAGATGGCCGACAGGGGGCTGCTTTCTTT. It specifies CASSQDGRQGAAFF.